One sample yielded the 17 T cell receptor beta chains listed below, sequenced in a study of siplizumab effects on memory and regulatory T cells. Sequenced by immunoSEQ multiplex PCR; TCRdb stores in-frame clones only, minus some. Of tens of thousands of clones listed, roughly 92% are singletons. Sequencing was carried out using CD8+ T cells sorted from blood. Receptors were obtained from a human donor in good health.

The gene calls are TRBV5-1 and TRBJ2-1; D is ambiguous. This CDR3 has 12 residues. V was clipped by 2 bases and J by 4 bases, with 4 bases between them. CDR1 SGHRS and CDR2 YFSETQ come from the germline V gene. CDR3 protein: CASSFNYNEQFF. Here the CDR3 DNA reads TGCGCCAGCAGCTTTAATTACAATGAGCAGTTCTTC.

This rearrangement joins TRBV10-3 to TRBJ1-1; D possibly corresponds to TRBD1 (5 bases). Germline V gives CDR1 ENHRY, CDR2 SYGVKD. This CDR3 is 11 amino acids long. V lost 10 bases and J lost 6, with 12 bases in between. CDR3 bases: TGTGCCAGCCAGGGTGGGGCTGAAGCTTTCTTT. This encodes CASQGGAEAFF.

The CDR3 sequence: CASSFEEGNTGELFF. CDR3 nucleotides: TGTGCCAGCAGTTTTGAGGAGGGGAACACCGGGGAGCTGTTTTTT. This chain joins TRBV27 and TRBJ2-2, with D maybe TRBD2 (6 bases). The CDR3 runs 15 residues. Between the trimmed V and J ends, which lost 3 bases and 1 base, there was a span of 9 bases. CDR1 and CDR2 from the germline V gene are MNHEY and SMNVEV (reference sequence).

The J gene is TRBJ2-7, the V gene TRBV9; no firm D call. Germline V CDR1 and CDR2: SGDLS, YYNGEE. CDR3 length: 15 residues. Trimming pared 0 bases from V and 4 bases from J, leaving 14 bases between. The CDR3 reads CASSVEGEIWYEQYF. In DNA, the CDR3 is TGTGCCAGCAGCGTAGAAGGTGAGATCTGGTACGAGCAGTACTTC.

The chain is built from TRBV7-8 and TRBJ1-1; a weak D match, TRBD1 (6 bases). The CDR3 is 15 amino acids. The V end lost 7 bases, the J end lost 4 bases, and 19 bases lay between the germline ends. In germline, CDR1 is SGHVS, CDR2 FQNEAQ. The CDR3 DNA sequence: TGTGCCAGCACCCTATATGTCAGGGGCGTCACTGAAGCTTTCTTT. This translates into CASTLYVRGVTEAFF.

The chain carries TRBV27 and TRBJ2-3, with D possibly matching TRBD1 (6 bases). The V end lost 6 bases, the J end lost 6 bases, and 13 bases lay between the germline ends. Germline lookup yields CDR1 MNHEY and CDR2 SMNVEV (reference sequence). The CDR3 length is 13 residues. The CDR3 sequence is CASRDQGPDTQYF. The CDR3 bases are TGTGCCAGCAGGGACCAGGGGCCCGATACGCAGTATTTT.

The chain carries TRBV28 and TRBJ2-7, with D unclear. The CDR3 contains 14 residues. CDR1 is MDHEN and CDR2 is SYDVKM in the germline V gene. Trimming shortened V by 5 bases and J by 2 bases, and 13 bases separated the two germline ends. In nucleotides, the CDR3 is TGTGCCAGCAGTGGTCGGACCTTAACCTACGAGCAGTACTTC. Encoded protein: CASSGRTLTYEQYF. Supplemented by reference TRBV28 and TRBJ2-7, the full variable domain reads DVKVTQSSRYLVKRTGEKVFLECVQDMDHENMFWYRQDPGLGLRLIYFSYDVKMKEKGDIPEGYSVSREKKERFSLILESASTNQTSMYLCASSGRTLTYEQYFGPGTRLTVT.

This clone occurred once. This chain connects TRBV11-2 to TRBJ2-1; 8 bases align to TRBD2. CDR3 length: 15 amino acids. In germline, CDR1 is SGHAT, CDR2 FQNNGV. Trimming removed 5 bases from V and 2 bases from J; junction bases left unmatched: 5. CDR3 residues: CASSPGAGAYNEQFF. Here the CDR3 DNA reads TGTGCCAGCAGCCCTGGAGCGGGAGCCTACAATGAGCAGTTCTTC.

This chain connects TRBV28 to TRBJ2-7; 7 bases match TRBD1. The CDR3 length is 14 residues. Germline V gene data show CDR1 as MDHEN and CDR2 as SYDVKM. Germline trimming cut 10 bases from V and 3 bases from J; bases unmatched to any gene: 12. Here the CDR3 reads CATGQAHHNYEQYF. CDR3 sequence (DNA): TGTGCCACAGGACAGGCACATCATAACTACGAGCAGTACTTC.

This clone was detected only once. Written as DNA, the CDR3 is TGTGCCAGCAGCCAAGACCCCCGAGACTACGAGCAGTACTTC. This encodes CASSQDPRDYEQYF. This chain uses TRBV14 with TRBJ2-7; no definite D call. The CDR3 length is 14 residues. CDR1 is SGHDN and CDR2 is FVKESK in the germline V gene. V shed 0 bases and J shed 3 bases, with 9 bases lying between them.

This clone was seen a single time. The CDR3 DNA follows: TGTGCCAGCAGCCCACAGGGGTATGAGCAGTTCTTC. Residues: CASSPQGYEQFF. The chain combines TRBV5-8 with TRBJ2-1; TRBD1 matches at 7 bases. Per the germline V gene, CDR1 is SGHTS and CDR2 is YDEGEE. The CDR3 loop spans 12 amino acids. With 4 bases clipped from V and 8 bases from J, the junction kept 3 bases outside the gene matches.

The rearrangement joins TRBV7-9 to TRBJ1-5, with D possibly matching TRBD1 (5 bases). CDR1 SEHNR and CDR2 FQNEAQ come from the germline V gene (reference sequence). Between the trimmed V and J ends, which lost 1 base and 5 bases, there was a span of 12 bases. This CDR3 contains 15 residues. Here the CDR3 reads CASSLGTREYQPQHF. The CDR3 DNA reads as TGTGCCAGCAGCTTAGGGACCAGGGAGTATCAGCCCCAGCATTTT.

The chain is built from TRBV13 and TRBJ2-1, with 9 nucleotides matching TRBD2. The CDR3 sequence is 18 residues long. Germline V gene sequence: CDR1 PRHDT, CDR2 FYEKMQ (reference sequence). J gave up 3 bases and V 4 bases, and 13 bases lay outside the gene matches. CDR3 region: CASSSPTSGPNVYNEQFF. The DNA for the CDR3 is TGTGCCAGCAGCTCTCCGACTAGCGGACCCAACGTCTACAATGAGCAGTTCTTC.

This clone was counted only a few times. The chain joins TRBV11-2 to TRBJ1-1; 11 bases are shared with TRBD1. The CDR3 loop spans 18 amino acids. Germline lookup yields CDR1 SGHAT and CDR2 FQNNGV. The ends lost 1 base at V and 5 bases at J; junction bases unmatched: 12. The CDR3 sequence: CASSLVRRGQGVSTEAFF. Here the CDR3 DNA reads TGTGCCAGCAGCTTAGTAAGACGGGGACAGGGGGTTTCAACTGAAGCTTTCTTT. Filled out from reference TRBV11-2 and TRBJ1-1, the complete variable domain reads EAGVAQSPRYKIIEKRQSVAFWCNPISGHATLYWYQQILGQGPKLLIQFQNNGVVDDSQLPKDRFSAERLKGVDSTLKIQPAKLEDSAVYLCASSLVRRGQGVSTEAFFGQGTRLTVV.

This chain joins TRBV6-1 and TRBJ2-7; 10 bases map to TRBD2. The CDR3 extends over 15 amino acids. J gave up 6 bases and V 3 bases, and 8 bases lay outside the gene matches. CDR1 MNHNS and CDR2 SASEGT come from the germline V gene. The CDR3 protein is CASSDRAGGLPEQYF. The CDR3 DNA sequence: TGTGCCAGCAGTGACAGAGCGGGAGGGCTGCCCGAGCAGTACTTC.

The chain uses TRBV2 and TRBJ1-4; D remains ambiguous. Trimming removed 8 bases from V and 4 bases from J, with 14 bases in between. The CDR3 has 14 amino acids. Germline V gene sequence: CDR1 SNHLY, CDR2 FYNNEI. In DNA form, the CDR3 reads TGTGCCAGCCGAACGTCAGCGTATAATGAAAAACTGTTTTTT. Its protein is CASRTSAYNEKLFF.

This clone occurred once. The V gene is TRBV13, the J gene TRBJ1-4; D call uncertain. The V and J ends lost 1 base and 2 bases respectively, with 8 bases between them. CDR3 length: 15 amino acids. Germline values: CDR1 PRHDT, CDR2 FYEKMQ (reference sequence). The CDR3 spells CASSLESGTNEKLFF. CDR3 sequence (DNA): TGTGCCAGCAGCTTAGAGAGTGGTACTAATGAAAAACTGTTTTTT.